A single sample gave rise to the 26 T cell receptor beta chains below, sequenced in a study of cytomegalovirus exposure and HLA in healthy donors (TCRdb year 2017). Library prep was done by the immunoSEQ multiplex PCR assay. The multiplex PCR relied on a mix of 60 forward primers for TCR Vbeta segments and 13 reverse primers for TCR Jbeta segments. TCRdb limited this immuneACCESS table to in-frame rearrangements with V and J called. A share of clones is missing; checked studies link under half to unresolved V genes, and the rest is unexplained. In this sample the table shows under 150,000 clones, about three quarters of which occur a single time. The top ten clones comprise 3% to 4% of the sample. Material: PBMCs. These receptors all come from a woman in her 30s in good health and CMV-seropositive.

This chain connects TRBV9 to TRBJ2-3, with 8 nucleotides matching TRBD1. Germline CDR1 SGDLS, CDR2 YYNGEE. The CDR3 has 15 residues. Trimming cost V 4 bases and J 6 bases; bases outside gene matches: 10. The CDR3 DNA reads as TGTGCCAGCAGCCAAAAGGACAGGGCACGGGATACGCAGTATTTT. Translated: CASSQKDRARDTQYF.

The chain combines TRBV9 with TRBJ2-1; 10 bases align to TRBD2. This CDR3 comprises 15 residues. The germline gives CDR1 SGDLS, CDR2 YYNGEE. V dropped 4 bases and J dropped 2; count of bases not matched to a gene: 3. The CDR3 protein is CASSSSGGTYNEQFF. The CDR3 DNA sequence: TGTGCCAGCAGCTCTAGCGGGGGAACCTACAATGAGCAGTTCTTC.

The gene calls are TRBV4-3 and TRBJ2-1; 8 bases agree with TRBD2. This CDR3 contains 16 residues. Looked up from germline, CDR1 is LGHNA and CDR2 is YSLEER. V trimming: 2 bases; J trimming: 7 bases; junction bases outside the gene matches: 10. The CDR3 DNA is TGCGCCAGCAGCCAAATCACGGGGGGGCCTAGAAATGAGCAGTTCTTC. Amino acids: CASSQITGGPRNEQFF.

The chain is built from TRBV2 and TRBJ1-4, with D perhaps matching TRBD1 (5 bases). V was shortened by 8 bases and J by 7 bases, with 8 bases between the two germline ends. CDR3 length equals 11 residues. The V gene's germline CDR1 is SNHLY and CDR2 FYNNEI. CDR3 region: CASGRVEKLFF. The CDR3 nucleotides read TGTGCCAGCGGCAGGGTTGAAAAACTGTTTTTT.

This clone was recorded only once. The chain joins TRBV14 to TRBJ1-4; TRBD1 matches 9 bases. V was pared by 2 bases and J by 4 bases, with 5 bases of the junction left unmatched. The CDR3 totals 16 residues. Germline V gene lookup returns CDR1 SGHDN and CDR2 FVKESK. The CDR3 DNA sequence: TGTGCCAGCAGCCAACACCCGGGACAGGGTAATGAAAAACTGTTTTTT. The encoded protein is CASSQHPGQGNEKLFF.

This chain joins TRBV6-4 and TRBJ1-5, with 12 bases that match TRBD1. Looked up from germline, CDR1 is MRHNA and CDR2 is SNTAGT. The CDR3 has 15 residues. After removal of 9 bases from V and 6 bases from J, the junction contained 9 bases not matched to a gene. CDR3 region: CAREGGQGAGQPQHF. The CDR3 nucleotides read TGTGCCAGGGAGGGGGGACAGGGGGCAGGTCAGCCCCAGCATTTT.

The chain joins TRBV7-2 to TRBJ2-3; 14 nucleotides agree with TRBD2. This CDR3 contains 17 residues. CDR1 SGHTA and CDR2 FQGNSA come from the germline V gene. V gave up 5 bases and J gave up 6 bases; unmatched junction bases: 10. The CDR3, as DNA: TGTGCCAGCAGCCCGCGGACTAGCGGGGGGATAGGGGATACGCAGTATTTT. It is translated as CASSPRTSGGIGDTQYF.

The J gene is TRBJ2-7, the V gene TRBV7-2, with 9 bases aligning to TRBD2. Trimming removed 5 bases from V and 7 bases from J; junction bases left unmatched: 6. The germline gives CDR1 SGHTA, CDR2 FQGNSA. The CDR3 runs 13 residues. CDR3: CASSGGLAQEQYF. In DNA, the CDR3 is TGTGCCAGCAGCGGGGGACTAGCTCAGGAGCAGTACTTC.

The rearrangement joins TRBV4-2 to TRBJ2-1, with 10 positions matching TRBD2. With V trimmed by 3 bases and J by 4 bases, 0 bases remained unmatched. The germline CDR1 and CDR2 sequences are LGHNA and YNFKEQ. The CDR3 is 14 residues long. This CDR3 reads CASSHSGGYNEQFF. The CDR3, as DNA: TGTGCCAGCAGCCATAGCGGGGGGTACAATGAGCAGTTCTTC.

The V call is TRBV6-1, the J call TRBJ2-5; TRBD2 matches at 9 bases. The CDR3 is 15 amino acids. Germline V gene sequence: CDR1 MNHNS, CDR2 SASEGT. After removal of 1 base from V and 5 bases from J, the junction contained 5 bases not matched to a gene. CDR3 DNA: TGTGCCAGCAGTGAAGATCTAGCGGGGCTGGAGACCCAGTACTTC. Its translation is CASSEDLAGLETQYF.

CDR3 DNA: TGTGCCAGCAGCTTAGCGCGGGCAAGTAGGAGAGACTACGAGCAGTACTTC. Translation gives CASSLARASRRDYEQYF. This chain joins TRBV7-9 and TRBJ2-5, with D tentatively TRBD2 (5 bases). Gene TRBJ2-7 matches the end of the DNA better, so the J call may be wrong. The V gene's germline CDR1 is SEHNR and CDR2 FQNEAQ (reference sequence). The CDR3 loop spans 17 amino acids.

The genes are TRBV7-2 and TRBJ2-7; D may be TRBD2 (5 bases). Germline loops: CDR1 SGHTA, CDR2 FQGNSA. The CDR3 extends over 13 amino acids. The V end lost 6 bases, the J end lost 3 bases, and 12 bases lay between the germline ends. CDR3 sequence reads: CASSRTPSYEQYF. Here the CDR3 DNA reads TGTGCCAGCAGTCGGACTCCCAGCTACGAGCAGTACTTC.

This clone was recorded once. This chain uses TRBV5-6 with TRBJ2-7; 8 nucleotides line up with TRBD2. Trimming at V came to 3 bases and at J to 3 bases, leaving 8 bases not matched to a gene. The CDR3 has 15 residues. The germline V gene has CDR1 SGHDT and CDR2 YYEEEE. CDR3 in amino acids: CASSYQPGGFYEQYF. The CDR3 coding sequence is TGTGCCAGCAGCTACCAACCGGGGGGGTTCTACGAGCAGTACTTC.

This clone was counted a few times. CDR3 sequence: CASSSRRQGSNSPLHF. The CDR3 nucleotides read TGTGCCAGCAGTTCCCGACGGCAGGGCTCCAATTCACCCCTCCACTTT. The genes are TRBV28 and TRBJ1-6, with TRBD1 as a possible D gene (5 bases). Germline loops: CDR1 MDHEN, CDR2 SYDVKM. Between the trimmed V and J ends, which lost 4 bases and 7 bases, there was a span of 17 bases. The CDR3 runs 16 residues.

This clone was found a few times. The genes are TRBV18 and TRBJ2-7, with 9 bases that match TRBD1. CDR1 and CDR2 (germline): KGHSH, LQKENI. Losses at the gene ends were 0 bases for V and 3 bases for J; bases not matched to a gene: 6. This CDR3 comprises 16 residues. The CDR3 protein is CASSPPGTGSIYEQYF. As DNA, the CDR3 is TGTGCCAGCTCACCACCCGGGACAGGGAGTATCTACGAGCAGTACTTC.

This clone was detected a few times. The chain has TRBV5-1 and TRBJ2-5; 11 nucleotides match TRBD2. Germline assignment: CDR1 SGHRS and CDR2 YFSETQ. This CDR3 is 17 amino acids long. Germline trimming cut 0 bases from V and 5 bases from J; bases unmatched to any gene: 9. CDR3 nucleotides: TGCGCCAGCAGCTTGGCCATTCTAGCGGGGGGATCGGAGACCCAGTACTTC. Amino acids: CASSLAILAGGSETQYF.

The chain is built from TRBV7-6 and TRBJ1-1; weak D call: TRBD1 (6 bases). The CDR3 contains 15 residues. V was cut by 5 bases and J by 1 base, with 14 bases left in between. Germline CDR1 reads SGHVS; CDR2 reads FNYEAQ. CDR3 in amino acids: CASSPQTGRNTEAFF. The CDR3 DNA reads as TGTGCCAGCAGCCCCCAGACAGGACGGAACACTGAAGCTTTCTTT.

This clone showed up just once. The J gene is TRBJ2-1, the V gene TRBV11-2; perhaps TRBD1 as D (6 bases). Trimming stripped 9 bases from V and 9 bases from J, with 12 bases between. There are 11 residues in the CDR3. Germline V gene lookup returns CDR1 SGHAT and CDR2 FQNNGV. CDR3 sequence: CASREGVEQFF. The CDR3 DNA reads TGTGCCAGTAGAGAGGGGGTTGAGCAGTTCTTC.

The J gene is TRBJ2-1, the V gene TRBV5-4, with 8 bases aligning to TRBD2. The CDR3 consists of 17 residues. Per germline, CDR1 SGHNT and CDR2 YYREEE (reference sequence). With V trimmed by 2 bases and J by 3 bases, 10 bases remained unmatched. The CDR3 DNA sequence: TGTGCCAGCAGCTTTTCCAAGGGAAGCGGGAGCTACAATGAGCAGTTCTTC. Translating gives CASSFSKGSGSYNEQFF.

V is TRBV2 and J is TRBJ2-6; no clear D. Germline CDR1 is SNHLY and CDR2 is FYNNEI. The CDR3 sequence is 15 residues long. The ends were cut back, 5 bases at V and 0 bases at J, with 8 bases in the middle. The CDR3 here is CASSPQDSGANVLTF. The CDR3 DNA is TGTGCCAGCAGTCCTCAGGACTCTGGGGCCAACGTCCTGACTTTC.

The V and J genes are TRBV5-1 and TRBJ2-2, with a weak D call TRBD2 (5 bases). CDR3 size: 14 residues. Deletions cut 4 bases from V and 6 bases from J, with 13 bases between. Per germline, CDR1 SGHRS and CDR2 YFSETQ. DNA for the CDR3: TGCGCCAGCAGCGCTGACGGAGGATCCGGGGAGCTGTTTTTT. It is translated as CASSADGGSGELFF.

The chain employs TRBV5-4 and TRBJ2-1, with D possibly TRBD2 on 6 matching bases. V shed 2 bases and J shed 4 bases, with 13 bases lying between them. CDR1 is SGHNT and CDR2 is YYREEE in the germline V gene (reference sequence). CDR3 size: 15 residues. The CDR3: CASSFLGSVYNEQFF. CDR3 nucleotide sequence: TGTGCCAGCAGCTTTCTCGGGAGTGTATACAATGAGCAGTTCTTC.

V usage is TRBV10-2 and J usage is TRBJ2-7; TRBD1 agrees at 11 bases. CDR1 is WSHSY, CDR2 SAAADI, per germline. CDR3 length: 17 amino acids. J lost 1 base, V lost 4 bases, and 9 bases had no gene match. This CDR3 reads CASSAPGQGVWSYEQYF. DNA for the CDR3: TGCGCCAGCAGTGCCCCGGGACAGGGGGTTTGGTCCTACGAGCAGTACTTC.

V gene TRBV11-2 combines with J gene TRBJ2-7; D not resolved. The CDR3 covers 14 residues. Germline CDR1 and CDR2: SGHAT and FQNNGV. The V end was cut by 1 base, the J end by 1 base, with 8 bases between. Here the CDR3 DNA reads TGTGCCAGCAGCTTAGTCGTCGGGTCCTACGAGCAGTACTTC. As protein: CASSLVVGSYEQYF.

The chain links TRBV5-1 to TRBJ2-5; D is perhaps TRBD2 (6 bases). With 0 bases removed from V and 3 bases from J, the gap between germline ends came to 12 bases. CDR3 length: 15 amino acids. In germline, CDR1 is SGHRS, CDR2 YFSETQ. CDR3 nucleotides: TGCGCCAGCAGCTTGGTTGATTGGACTAAAGAGACCCAGTACTTC. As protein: CASSLVDWTKETQYF. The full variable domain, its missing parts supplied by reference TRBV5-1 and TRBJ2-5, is KAGVTQTPRYLIKTRGQQVTLSCSPISGHRSVSWYQQTPGQGLQFLFEYFSETQRNKGNFPGRFSGRQFSNSRSEMNVSTLELGDSALYLCASSLVDWTKETQYFGPGTRLLVL.

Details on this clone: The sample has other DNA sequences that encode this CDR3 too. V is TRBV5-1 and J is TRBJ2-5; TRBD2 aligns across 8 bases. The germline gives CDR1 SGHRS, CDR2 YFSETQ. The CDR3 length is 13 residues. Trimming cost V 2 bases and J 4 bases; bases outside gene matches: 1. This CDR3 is CASSLRGGETQYF. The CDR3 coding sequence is TGCGCCAGCAGCTTACGGGGGGGAGAGACCCAGTACTTC.